One sample yielded the 29 T cell receptor beta chains listed below, sequenced in a study of CD8 T cells in ankylosing spondylitis. MiXCR was run by TCRdb on the 5' RACE reads, yielding one entry per CDR3 protein. The sample includes under 250,000 distinct CDR3 sequences, roughly 24% of them seen just once. Sample: blood, either unsorted or a sorted T cell fraction (not recorded which). The receptors shown here come from a male donor with ankylosing spondylitis or in good health (not recorded which).

This clonotype has more than one count but fewer than ten. This chain uses TRBV10-3 with TRBJ1-1; D unresolved. V lost 6 bases and J lost 0, with 14 bases in between. Looked up from germline, CDR1 is ENHRY and CDR2 is SYGVKD. This CDR3 spans 15 amino acids. CDR3 residues: CAIRPTEAMNTEAFF. DNA for the CDR3: TGTGCCATCAGGCCGACGGAGGCCATGAACACTGAAGCTTTCTTT.

The table lists this clonotype with many counts. The chain uses TRBV3-1 and TRBJ2-5; D uncertain. This CDR3 spans 11 amino acids. Germline values: CDR1 LGHDT, CDR2 YNNKEL (reference sequence). Deletions cut 0 bases from V and 6 bases from J, with 2 bases between. The CDR3 region is CASSQEQTQYF. For the CDR3, the DNA is TGTGCCAGCAGCCAAGAGCAGACCCAGTACTTC.

The chain couples TRBV20-1 to TRBJ2-5; the D is unclear. The V and J ends lost 4 bases and 5 bases respectively, with 14 bases between them. There are 13 residues in the CDR3. From germline, CDR1 is DFQATT and CDR2 SNEGSKA (reference sequence). CDR3 in amino acids: CSATRTVGETQYF. Here the CDR3 DNA reads TGCAGTGCTACCAGGACCGTCGGGGAGACCCAGTACTTC.

The V call is TRBV6-1, the J call TRBJ1-3, with a tentative D call TRBD1 (5 bases). The germline V gene encodes CDR1 MNHNS and CDR2 SASEGT. V shed 10 bases and J shed 2 bases, with 12 bases lying between them. The CDR3 runs 13 residues. In nucleotides, the CDR3 is TGTGCCACCTCAGGACAAGCTGGAAACACCATATATTTT. Protein sequence: CATSGQAGNTIYF.

This clonotype has ten or more counts. The chain joins TRBV20-1 to TRBJ1-1; D gene unclear. There are 15 residues in the CDR3. The V gene lost 0 bases and the J gene lost 3 bases, with 14 bases spanning the gap. Germline CDR1 reads DFQATT; CDR2 reads SNEGSKA (reference sequence). The CDR3 sequence is CSARDGGKGDTEAFF. The CDR3 DNA follows: TGCAGTGCTAGAGACGGCGGGAAAGGAGACACTGAAGCTTTCTTT.

A few counts support this clonotype. The chain carries TRBV20-1 and TRBJ2-7; D gene uncertain. The CDR3 runs to 13 residues. The ends were cut back, 1 base at V and 0 bases at J, with 7 bases in the middle. CDR1 and CDR2 (germline): DFQATT, SNEGSKA (reference sequence). This CDR3 is CSARVVDSYEQYF. The CDR3 DNA follows: TGCAGTGCTAGAGTAGTCGACTCCTACGAGCAGTACTTC.

There are many counts of this clonotype. J is TRBJ1-5 and V is TRBV20-1, with D hard to call. The CDR3 is 12 residues long. The germline V gene has CDR1 DFQATT and CDR2 SNEGSKA (reference sequence). The V end lost 4 bases, the J end lost 4 bases, and 8 bases lay between the germline ends. CDR3 nucleotide sequence: TGCAGTGCTACTGGGGAAAATCAGCCCCAGCATTTT. Its translation: CSATGENQPQHF.

This sequence joins TRBV7-3 and TRBJ2-3; D could derive from TRBD1 or TRBD2 (5 bases each). Germline V gene data show CDR1 as SGHTA and CDR2 as FQGTGA. The CDR3 totals 16 residues. V was trimmed by 5 bases and J by 2 bases, leaving 17 bases between them. CDR3 nucleotide sequence: TGTGCCAGCAGCACTACCGGGACGCCCTTCACAGATACGCAGTATTTT. Residues: CASSTTGTPFTDTQYF.

At least ten counts were recorded for this clonotype. The chain recombines TRBV20-1 with TRBJ2-7; a weak D match, TRBD1 (6 bases). The CDR3 loop spans 15 amino acids. Trimming removed 1 base from V and 3 bases from J, with 16 bases in between. CDR1 is DFQATT, CDR2 SNEGSKA, per germline (reference sequence). The CDR3 protein is CSARGTGNTVYEQYF. The DNA of the CDR3 is TGCAGTGCTAGAGGTACAGGGAATACGGTCTACGAGCAGTACTTC.

This clonotype turned up a few times. The rearrangement links TRBV20-1 to TRBJ2-1; 13 nucleotides match TRBD2. The length of the CDR3 is 16 residues. The V gene end was trimmed by 2 bases and the J gene end by 7 bases; junction bases not matched to a gene: 8. Germline CDR1 is DFQATT and CDR2 is SNEGSKA (reference sequence). CDR3 residues: CSARLETSGRKNEQFF. CDR3 DNA sequence: TGCAGTGCTAGACTTGAGACTAGCGGGAGGAAAAATGAGCAGTTCTTC.

This clonotype was seen ten or more times. The chain couples TRBV12-3 or TRBV12-4 to TRBJ2-5; 13 bases fit TRBD2. The CDR3 covers 17 residues. The V and J ends lost 3 bases and 2 bases, in that order; junction bases with no gene match: 6. CDR3 residues: CASSLGLAGPGQETQYF. CDR3 nucleotides: TGTGCCAGCAGTTTGGGACTAGCGGGACCGGGGCAAGAGACCCAGTACTTC.

This clonotype is a singleton in its sample. V and J are TRBV12-3 or TRBV12-4 and TRBJ2-5; 9 bases align to TRBD1. The trim removed 4 bases at V and 5 bases at J, leaving 5 bases unmatched. The CDR3 loop spans 14 amino acids. The CDR3 DNA is TGTGCCAGCAGTTATACAGGGGGCGGTGAGACCCAGTACTTC. It is translated as CASSYTGGGETQYF.

CDR3 sequence: CASSPEQVTGELFF. The CDR3 coding sequence is TGTGCCAGCAGCCCGGAACAGGTCACCGGGGAGCTGTTTTTT. V gene TRBV7-2 combines with J gene TRBJ2-2; possibly TRBD1 for D (5 bases). The germline CDR1 and CDR2 sequences are SGHTA and FQGNSA. With 5 bases removed from V and 4 bases from J, the gap between germline ends came to 11 bases. The CDR3 length is 14 residues. The whole variable domain, filled in from reference TRBV7-2 and TRBJ2-2, reads GAGVSQSPSNKVTEKGKDVELRCDPISGHTALYWYRQSLGQGLEFLIYFQGNSAPDKSGLPSDRFSAERTGGSVSTLTIQRTQQEDSAVYLCASSPEQVTGELFFGEGSRLTVL.

At least ten counts were recorded for this clonotype. The gene calls are TRBV7-3 and TRBJ2-2, with D possibly matching TRBD2 (6 bases). CDR3 size: 14 residues. V was cut by 8 bases and J by 5 bases, with 15 bases left in between. From germline, CDR1 is SGHTA and CDR2 FQGTGA. CDR3 residues: CASALGSVTGELFF. As DNA, the CDR3 is TGTGCCAGCGCACTCGGGAGCGTTACCGGGGAGCTGTTTTTT.

This clonotype was picked up many times. This sequence joins TRBV4-3 and TRBJ1-4, with TRBD1 as a possible D gene (5 bases). Trimming stripped 0 bases from V and 7 bases from J, with 9 bases between. Germline CDR1 LGHNA, CDR2 YSLEER. The CDR3 sequence is 14 residues long. The CDR3 region is CASSQEVTGEKLFF. In nucleotides, the CDR3 is TGCGCCAGCAGCCAAGAGGTCACAGGTGAAAAACTGTTTTTT.

Many counts were recorded for this clonotype. The gene calls are TRBV7-8 and TRBJ2-6, with D perhaps TRBD2 (5 bases). CDR3 length equals 17 residues. CDR1 is SGHVS and CDR2 is FQNEAQ in the germline V gene. Trimming took 1 base from V and 2 from J, leaving 12 bases between them. This CDR3 is CASSLGFGGTGANVLTF. CDR3 in DNA: TGTGCCAGCAGCTTAGGTTTCGGAGGCACTGGGGCCAACGTCCTGACTTTC.

Many counts were recorded for this clonotype. This chain links TRBV6-1 with TRBJ1-1; no definite D call. This CDR3 contains 15 residues. Germline assignment: CDR1 MNHNS and CDR2 SASEGT. Deletions cut 6 bases from V and 1 base from J, with 15 bases between. The CDR3 nucleotides read TGTGCCAGCAGCCGTCCTGACGGAGGGAACACTGAAGCTTTCTTT. Translating it yields CASSRPDGGNTEAFF.

This clonotype was observed many times. The J gene is TRBJ2-6, the V gene TRBV11-2; 8 bases fit TRBD2. J gave up 2 bases and V 5 bases, and 14 bases lay outside the gene matches. Germline V gene sequence: CDR1 SGHAT, CDR2 FQNNGV. The CDR3 covers 19 residues. The CDR3, as DNA: TGTGCCAGCAGCCGGATCCGGGGGGGGCTAAGTCCTGGGGCCAACGTCCTGACTTTC. This gives the protein CASSRIRGGLSPGANVLTF.

The chain has TRBV3-1 and TRBJ2-1; no reliable D call. The CDR3 sequence is 17 residues long. Germline assignment: CDR1 LGHDT and CDR2 YNNKEL (reference sequence). The ends were cut back, 0 bases at V and 0 bases at J, with 12 bases in the middle. The CDR3 sequence: CASSQDADGLSYNEQFF. In DNA, the CDR3 is TGTGCCAGCAGCCAAGACGCTGACGGTCTCTCCTACAATGAGCAGTTCTTC.

This clonotype was found a few times. The chain carries TRBV12-3 or TRBV12-4 and TRBJ1-2; no definite D call. The germline V and J ends were trimmed by 2 bases and 8 bases, with 3 bases remaining between them. CDR3 length: 10 residues. CDR3 in amino acids: CASSLYGYTF. The CDR3 nucleotides are TGTGCCAGCAGTTTATACGGCTACACCTTC.

In its sample, this clonotype was seen a few times. The chain combines TRBV7-8 with TRBJ2-6; D is undetermined. Trimming took 0 bases from V and 0 from J, leaving 15 bases between them. The germline gives CDR1 SGHVS, CDR2 FQNEAQ. The length of the CDR3 is 19 residues. CDR3 coding DNA: TGTGCCAGCAGCTTAGCGGGGTCGGGTGTCGGCTCTGGGGCCAACGTCCTGACTTTC. Amino acids: CASSLAGSGVGSGANVLTF. The full variable domain, with the rest looked up from reference TRBV7-8 and TRBJ2-6, is GAGVSQSPRYKVAKRGQDVALRCDPISGHVSLFWYQQALGQGPEFLTYFQNEAQLDKSGLPSDRFFAERPEGSVSTLKIQRTQQEDSAVYLCASSLAGSGVGSGANVLTFGAGSRLTVL.

This clonotype was counted between two and nine times. The CDR3 DNA reads TGTGCCAGCAGTTCGGGACATTCCACCATAGCCCAGCATTTT. This sequence encodes CASSSGHSTIAQHF. V usage is TRBV12-3 or TRBV12-4 and J usage is TRBJ1-5; perhaps TRBD1 as D (6 bases). V was pared by 4 bases and J by 11 bases, with 18 bases between. This CDR3 comprises 14 residues.

This clonotype has ten or more counts. The rearrangement links TRBV28 to TRBJ1-1, with 10 nucleotides matching TRBD1. The CDR3 covers 15 residues. Germline CDR1 reads MDHEN; CDR2 reads SYDVKM. Trimming removed 4 bases from V and 4 bases from J; junction bases left unmatched: 6. The CDR3 DNA reads TGTGCCAGCAGTTCGACAGGGGGCGCGGGCACTGAAGCTTTCTTT. Translating it yields CASSSTGGAGTEAFF.

This clonotype was counted many times. The gene calls are TRBV5-1 and TRBJ1-1; D gene ambiguous. CDR3 length: 14 amino acids. CDR1 and CDR2 (germline): SGHRS, YFSETQ. The V and J ends lost 4 bases and 5 bases respectively, with 15 bases between them. CDR3: CASSLDGLKTEAFF. CDR3 DNA: TGCGCCAGCAGCCTGGACGGGCTAAAGACTGAAGCTTTCTTT.

This clonotype has a count of ten or more. CDR3 bases: TGTGCCAGCAGAGCACTAGGGAACACCGGGGAGCTGTTTTTT. Translation gives CASRALGNTGELFF. The rearrangement links TRBV7-8 to TRBJ2-2, with a tentative D call TRBD2 (5 bases). Germline CDR1 is SGHVS and CDR2 is FQNEAQ. The CDR3 totals 14 residues. V was pared by 6 bases and J by 1 base, with 9 bases between.

This clonotype was found many times. The chain is built from TRBV7-2 and TRBJ2-7, with D hard to call. V gave up 5 bases and J gave up 7 bases, with 12 bases separating them. Germline CDR1 and CDR2: SGHTA and FQGNSA. The CDR3 extends over 12 amino acids. The CDR3 DNA reads as TGTGCCAGCAGCCCTACGGTGGAAGAGCAGTACTTC. This sequence encodes CASSPTVEEQYF.

V usage is TRBV20-1 and J usage is TRBJ2-3, with 7 nucleotides matching TRBD1. There are 14 residues in the CDR3. After removal of 6 bases from V and 3 bases from J, the junction contained 9 bases not matched to a gene. The germline CDR1 and CDR2 sequences are DFQATT and SNEGSKA (reference sequence). CDR3 nucleotides: TGCAGTGCCAGACGGGACAGTGCAACAGATACGCAGTATTTT. It specifies CSARRDSATDTQYF.

As regards this clonotype: A read error is possible here, since a much larger clone lies one base away. The gene calls are TRBV6-2 or TRBV6-3 and TRBJ1-2; D remains ambiguous. The CDR3 is made up of 16 amino acids. Germline lookup yields CDR1 MNHEY and CDR2 SVGEGT. V was pared by 4 bases and J by 1 base, with 16 bases between. The CDR3 region is CASSSSSEGLNYGYTF. CDR3 DNA: TGTGCCAGCAGTTCCTCTTCAGAAGGCCTTAACTATGGCTACACCTTC.

The chain carries TRBV29-1 and TRBJ2-5, with D perhaps matching TRBD1 (6 bases). The CDR3 is made up of 12 amino acids. CDR1 and CDR2 (germline): SQVTM, ANQGSEA. V was shortened by 3 bases and J by 2 bases, with 7 bases between the two germline ends. The CDR3 sequence is CSVEDRQETQYF. CDR3 nucleotide sequence: TGCAGCGTTGAGGACAGACAAGAGACCCAGTACTTC. Looking up the rest from reference TRBV29-1 and TRBJ2-5 gives the full variable domain: SAVISQKPSRDICQRGTSLTIQCQVDSQVTMMFWYRQQPGQSLTLIATANQGSEATYESGFVIDKFPISRPNLTFSTLTVSNMSPEDSSIYLCSVEDRQETQYFGPGTRLLVL.